One T cell receptor (beta chain) is described in this entry. V lost 6 bases to trimming and J lost 8 bases, with 12 bases between them. This CDR3 comprises 12 residues. TCRdb re-derived calls from the RT-PCR reads in MiXCR, one entry per CDR3 protein. The table has approximately 210,000 distinct CDR3 sequences, around two fifths seen once. This specimen comes from a study of patients and donors after allogeneic stem cell transplantation. The sequence derives from a human donor who was either an allogeneic HSCT recipient or a stem cell or donor lymphocyte infusion donor (not recorded which). It is not recorded whose cells these are; they may come from a transplant donor. The V and J genes are TRBV12-3 or TRBV12-4 and TRBJ2-3; no definite D call. The specimen was blood, either unsorted or a sorted T cell fraction (not recorded which). CDR3 nucleotide sequence: TGTGCCAGCAGCCGGAAGAAAGGTACGCAGTATTTT. It codes for CASSRKKGTQYF.